This T cell receptor beta chain derives from a study of blood T cell repertoires in COVID-19. Looking at the study overall: Samples came from the United States, Italy and Spain, spanning acute and convalescent COVID-19. Nucleic acid was either cDNA or gDNA, and it came from T cells, B-cell-depleted T cells, or PBMCs.

This clone was counted a single time. In the source study's methods: The authors estimated nucleated cell counts from reference gene primer amplification. Here immunoSEQ multiplex PCR was the method, and the copy in TCRdb shows in-frame clones only, minus some. V, J and clone size were drawn from that table, and D and trimming were deduced from the DNA. In the table there are about 200,000 clones, 65% to 90% of which are singletons. The sample comprised peripheral blood. This TCR was recovered from a man of 80 years or more with acute or convalescent COVID-19.

DNA of the CDR3: TGTGCCAGCAGCCAATATGGGACGGCTAGCGGGTTTACAGATACGCAGTATTTT. This sequence encodes CASSQYGTASGFTDTQYF. V is TRBV7-9 and J is TRBJ2-3, with 8 bases aligning to TRBD2. The V gene's germline CDR1 is SEHNR and CDR2 FQNEAQ (reference sequence). CDR3 length: 18 residues. Trimming took 5 bases from V and 3 from J; bases not matched to a gene: 16. Full variable domain (rest looked up from reference TRBV7-9 and TRBJ2-3): DTGVSQNPRHKITKRGQNVTFRCDPISEHNRLYWYRQTLGQGPEFLTYFQNEAQLEKSRLLSDRFSAERPKGSFSTLEIQRTEQGDSAMYLCASSQYGTASGFTDTQYFGPGTRLTVL.